The clone carrying this T cell receptor beta chain was counted only a few times. TCRdb reprocessed the RT-PCR reads via MiXCR and lists one record per CDR3 protein. The sample holds 70,000 to 85,000 distinct CDR3 sequences, about 25% seen once. This sample is drawn from a study of patients and donors after allogeneic stem cell transplantation. The CDR3 sequence is 15 residues long. Germline V gives CDR1 SGHRS, CDR2 YFSETQ. The germline V and J ends were trimmed by 0 bases and 0 bases, with 7 bases remaining between them. Input material: blood, either unsorted or a sorted T cell fraction (not recorded which). The TCR sequence derives from a human donor who was either an allogeneic HSCT recipient or a stem cell or donor lymphocyte infusion donor (not recorded which). It is not recorded whose cells these are; they may come from a transplant donor. The chain combines TRBV5-1 with TRBJ2-1; weak D call: TRBD2 (5 bases). The CDR3 DNA reads as TGCGCCAGCAGCTTGGCGGGGAGCTCCTACAATGAGCAGTTCTTC. Protein sequence: CASSLAGSSYNEQFF.